The 3 T cell receptor beta chains below were found in one sample sequenced in a study of cytomegalovirus exposure and HLA in healthy donors. A multiplex PCR was run with 60 Vbeta primers and 13 Jbeta primers. Produced via immunoSEQ multiplex PCR; TCRdb's table is partial and in-frame only. The sample has over 70,000 clones, 80% seen once. Source material: PBMCs. These TCRs come from a man aged 50 or older in good health and CMV-seropositive.

This clone was counted only a few times. The gene calls are TRBV19 and TRBJ1-1, with D possibly being TRBD1 (6 bases). The CDR3 loop spans 14 amino acids. Trimming removed 8 bases from V and 0 bases from J, with 13 bases in between. Germline V lookup: CDR1 LNHDA, CDR2 SQIVND (reference sequence). As DNA, the CDR3 is TGTGCCAGTCCTCCGGGGGGCATGAACACTGAAGCTTTCTTT. This sequence encodes CASPPGGMNTEAFF.

V gene TRBV6-1 combines with J gene TRBJ1-2; D gene ambiguous. This CDR3 contains 12 residues. CDR1 is MNHNS and CDR2 is SASEGT in the germline V gene. The V end lost 2 bases, the J end lost 6 bases, and 7 bases lay between the germline ends. The CDR3 spells CASSERLHGYTF. The CDR3 nucleotides read TGTGCCAGCAGTGAAAGACTCCATGGCTACACCTTC.

The rearrangement uses TRBV9 and TRBJ2-1; D possibly corresponds to TRBD2 (6 bases). V was trimmed by 0 bases and J by 5 bases, leaving 9 bases between them. This CDR3 comprises 14 residues. Germline lookup yields CDR1 SGDLS and CDR2 YYNGEE. CDR3 coding DNA: TGTGCCAGCAGCGTAGACGGGAGACACAATGAGCAGTTCTTC. Its protein is CASSVDGRHNEQFF.